Shown below are 17 T cell receptor beta chains from a single sample sequenced in a study of CD8+CD57+ T cells in acquired aplastic anemia. Genomic DNA templated the TCR beta VDJ and CDR3 profiling. MiXCR, applied by TCRdb to the reads, yields one record per CDR3 protein. The sample consists of roughly 190,000 distinct CDR3 sequences, approximately 50% of them appearing once. Material: sorted CD4+, CD8+, or CD8+CD57+ T cells (not recorded which) from PBMCs. All receptors derive from a human donor in good health, serving as a control.

This clonotype has a count of ten or more. The chain is built from TRBV20-1 and TRBJ2-1, with 10 positions matching TRBD2. The trim removed 3 bases at V and 0 bases at J, leaving 11 bases unmatched. The CDR3 is made up of 18 amino acids. Per germline, CDR1 DFQATT and CDR2 SNEGSKA (reference sequence). The CDR3 bases are TGCAGTGCTAGTCACGCGCCACTAGCGGGGAGCTCCTACAATGAGCAGTTCTTC. It yields the protein CSASHAPLAGSSYNEQFF.

This clonotype occurred many times. The rearrangement links TRBV7-2 to TRBJ2-7, with TRBD2 matching 10 bases. CDR3 length: 15 amino acids. V shed 1 base and J 4 bases; nucleotides not matched to a gene: 4. The germline V gene has CDR1 SGHTA and CDR2 FQGNSA. The CDR3 protein is CASSLVGLAAYEQYF. CDR3 DNA sequence: TGTGCCAGCAGCTTAGTTGGACTAGCGGCATACGAGCAGTACTTC. Based on the CDR3 plus reference TRBV7-2 and TRBJ2-7, the full variable domain is GAGVSQSPSNKVTEKGKDVELRCDPISGHTALYWYRQSLGQGLEFLIYFQGNSAPDKSGLPSDRFSAERTGGSVSTLTIQRTQQEDSAVYLCASSLVGLAAYEQYFGPGTRLTVT.

The chain links TRBV15 to TRBJ1-6; the D is unclear. Germline loops: CDR1 LNHNV, CDR2 YYDKDF (reference sequence). V was cut by 3 bases and J by 12 bases, with 9 bases left in between. The CDR3 loop spans 12 amino acids. Here the CDR3 DNA reads TGTGCCACCAGCAGGCTTGAAGGACCCCTCCACTTT. Translated: CATSRLEGPLHF.

Turning to this clonotype: Mismatch with germline at one junction end may stem from a read error. J is TRBJ2-2 and V is TRBV10-3; D is uncertain. This CDR3 has 12 amino acids. The germline CDR1 and CDR2 sequences are ENHRY and SYGVKD. The CDR3 coding sequence is TGTGCCAGCAGTTTGGCCCCCGGGGAGCTGTTTTTT. Translated: CASSLAPGELFF.

This clonotype was picked up a small number of times. V usage is TRBV4-3 and J usage is TRBJ1-2; D gene ambiguous. The CDR3 totals 13 residues. CDR1 LGHNA and CDR2 YSLEER come from the germline V gene. Trimming left V 4 bases short and J 7 bases short, with 13 bases between. The CDR3 DNA follows: TGCGCCAGCAGCCTTATGGGGTCGGGTGGCTACACCTTC. Encoded protein: CASSLMGSGGYTF.

This chain joins TRBV2 and TRBJ2-1; no clear D gene. The CDR3 runs to 13 residues. The V and J ends lost 8 bases and 0 bases respectively, with 8 bases between them. Germline lookup yields CDR1 SNHLY and CDR2 FYNNEI. The CDR3 sequence: CASWRDSYNEQFF. The CDR3 bases are TGTGCCAGCTGGCGAGACTCCTACAATGAGCAGTTCTTC.

As regards this clonotype: One end of the junction does not line up with germline, which may come from a read error. The chain recombines TRBV10-3 with TRBJ1-1; TRBD1 matches at 9 bases. The CDR3 is 14 residues long. Per germline, CDR1 ENHRY and CDR2 SYGVKD. The CDR3 DNA is TGTGCCATCATTTCACCGGGACAGGGCAACGAAGCTTCCTTT. Translating gives CAIISPGQGNEASF.

The chain carries TRBV2 and TRBJ2-3; D uncertain. The CDR3 is 15 residues long. Looked up from germline, CDR1 is SNHLY and CDR2 is FYNNEI. Trimming cost V 6 bases and J 0 bases, with 13 bases left between them. The CDR3 coding sequence is TGTGCCAGCAGCAGACTGGGGATTAGCACAGATACGCAGTATTTT. This gives the protein CASSRLGISTDTQYF.

This clonotype was observed a handful of times. The rearrangement links TRBV18 to TRBJ1-1, with a tentative D call TRBD1 (5 bases). CDR3 size: 16 residues. Looked up from germline, CDR1 is KGHSH and CDR2 is LQKENI. Between the trimmed V and J ends, which lost 5 bases and 0 bases, there was a span of 16 bases. CDR3 coding DNA: TGTGCCAGCTCAAAAATAAGGGGCGCAGTGAACACTGAAGCTTTCTTT. This gives the protein CASSKIRGAVNTEAFF.

The chain has TRBV5-6 and TRBJ2-1, with D perhaps matching TRBD2 (5 bases). V lost 4 bases and J 5 bases, leaving 16 bases between the germline ends. CDR1 and CDR2 from the germline V gene are SGHDT and YYEEEE. The CDR3 is 15 amino acids. The DNA of the CDR3 is TGTGCCAGCAGCCTGGAACTTGGAGGCCACAATGAGCAGTTCTTC. Protein: CASSLELGGHNEQFF. The full variable domain, with the rest looked up from reference TRBV5-6 and TRBJ2-1, is DAGVTQSPTHLIKTRGQQVTLRCSPKSGHDTVSWYQQALGQGPQFIFQYYEEEERQRGNFPDRFSGHQFPNYSSELNVNALLLGDSALYLCASSLELGGHNEQFFGPGTRLTVL.

This clonotype was detected a few times. J is TRBJ1-2 and V is TRBV19, with 9 bases aligning to TRBD1. The CDR3 covers 14 residues. Looked up from germline, CDR1 is LNHDA and CDR2 is SQIVND (reference sequence). Trimming took 7 bases from V and 2 from J; bases not matched to a gene: 5. The CDR3 loop reads CASTPGQGNYGYTF. CDR3 nucleotide sequence: TGTGCCAGTACCCCGGGACAGGGCAACTATGGCTACACCTTC.

Written as DNA, the CDR3 is TGTGCCAGCAGTTACTCCGGGACAGGGGGCTACACCTTC. Translated, it gives CASSYSGTGGYTF. The chain couples TRBV6-5 to TRBJ1-2, with TRBD1 matching over 9 bases. Looked up from germline, CDR1 is MNHEY and CDR2 is SVGAGI. This CDR3 comprises 13 residues. The trim removed 0 bases at V and 8 bases at J, leaving 1 base unmatched.

At least ten counts were recorded for this clonotype. The V and J genes are TRBV10-3 and TRBJ1-2; 9 nucleotides agree with TRBD1. The J segment lost 6 bases and the V segment lost 6 bases, leaving 8 bases of the junction unmatched. Germline V gene data show CDR1 as ENHRY and CDR2 as SYGVKD. CDR3 size: 14 residues. DNA of the CDR3: TGTGCCATCAGCCCGCTGGGACAGGGAAATGGCTACACCTTC. Translated, it gives CAISPLGQGNGYTF.

The chain combines TRBV7-2 with TRBJ1-2; D is perhaps TRBD1 (5 bases). The CDR3 sequence is 14 residues long. Between the trimmed V and J ends, which lost 3 bases and 2 bases, there was a span of 10 bases. CDR1 and CDR2 from the germline V gene are SGHTA and FQGNSA. The CDR3 loop is CASSFDRQNYGYTF. In DNA, the CDR3 is TGTGCCAGCAGCTTCGACCGACAGAACTATGGCTACACCTTC.

Points on this clonotype: The junction departs from the called germline gene at one end, perhaps through a read error. The gene calls are TRBV7-6 and TRBJ2-7; 11 bases are shared with TRBD1. Germline-derived CDR1 and CDR2 are SGHVS and FNYEAQ. The CDR3 is 15 amino acids. The CDR3 DNA sequence: TGTGCTAGCATCCCTGGGACAGGGGGGAACTACGAGCAGTACTTC. Translating gives CASIPGTGGNYEQYF. Supplemented by reference TRBV7-6 and TRBJ2-7, the full variable domain reads GAGVSQSPRYKVTKRGQDVALRCDPISGHVSLYWYRQALGQGPEFLTYFNYEAQQDKSGLPNDRFSAERPEGSISTLTIQRTEQRDSAMYRCASIPGTGGNYEQYFGPGTRLTVT.

A note on this clonotype: This likely comes from a read error, as the CDR3 has no conserved phenylalanine or tryptophan at its end. No DNA is shown, since the ends of the CDR3 on it are uncertain; the CDR3 is the one TCRdb lists. The chain combines TRBV20-1 with TRBJ2-6. The CDR3 is 8 residues long, counting both termini. CDR1 DFQATT and CDR2 SNEGSKA come from the germline V gene (reference sequence). The CDR3 sequence is CSASTGTS.

This clonotype was found many times. The gene calls are TRBV6-5 and TRBJ2-7, with TRBD1 identical over 11 bases. After removal of 0 bases from V and 6 bases from J, the junction contained 7 bases not matched to a gene. The CDR3 totals 16 residues. CDR1 is MNHEY and CDR2 is SVGAGI in the germline V gene. This CDR3 is CASSYSPGQGAFEQYF. The CDR3 nucleotides read TGTGCCAGCAGTTACTCACCCGGACAGGGGGCGTTCGAGCAGTACTTC.